This TCR beta chain is drawn from a study of T cell responses to AZD1222 COVID-19 vaccine. Study-level findings and limits: Of spike-specific TCRs, nearly half reportedly target regions left unmutated in variants. Sampling captured repertoires only after the peak T cell response.

Germline V gives CDR1 SGHKS, CDR2 YYEKEE (reference sequence). Trimming removed 4 bases at V and 4 bases at J, with 9 bases between. This CDR3 comprises 12 residues. The assay was immunoSEQ multiplex PCR, and TCRdb's table has in-frame clones only and misses some. Seen here are about 86,000 clones, approximately 89% observed once, and the top ten hold approximately 5.3%. A remark on this clone: Its target is unknown.

The genes are TRBV5-5 and TRBJ2-7, with D perhaps TRBD2 (5 bases). Sequencing used peripheral blood, obtained 28 days after the second AZD1222 dose. This TCR came from an adult who received the AZD1222 COVID-19 vaccine. The CDR3 spells CASSAGLYEQYV. In DNA form, the CDR3 reads TGTGCCAGCAGCGCGGGTCTATACGAGCAGTACGTC.